These 23 T cell receptor beta chains originate from one sample sequenced in a study of identical twins. TCRdb redid the calling of the 5' RACE reads with MiXCR, one entry per CDR3 protein. This sample has around 490,000 distinct CDR3 sequences, with around 20% found just once. A further study also used this sample, focusing on yellow fever vaccine responses in identical twins.

The sample comprised CD4+ T cells sorted from blood. The receptors here all came from a woman younger than 30 in good health.

This chain links TRBV5-1 with TRBJ2-7; D ambiguous. Between the trimmed V and J ends, which lost 1 base and 5 bases, there was a span of 19 bases. Per germline, CDR1 SGHRS and CDR2 YFSETQ. The CDR3 length is 16 residues. CDR3 in DNA: TGCGCCAGCAGCTTGAGGTTGGTGAGCAACTCTCACGAGCAGTACGTC. It specifies CASSLRLVSNSHEQYV.

The chain recombines TRBV28 with TRBJ1-5; D uncertain. The germline gives CDR1 MDHEN, CDR2 SYDVKM. V was trimmed by 5 bases and J by 7 bases, leaving 9 bases between them. CDR3 size: 12 residues. The CDR3 loop is CASSIQPQPQHF. The CDR3 DNA reads TGTGCCAGCAGTATTCAACCCCAGCCCCAGCATTTT.

CDR3: CASSSGTDSRETQYF. In nucleotides, the CDR3 is TGCGCCAGCAGCTCCGGGACAGATTCAAGGGAGACCCAGTACTTC. J is TRBJ2-5 and V is TRBV5-1; 7 bases match TRBD1. The CDR3 extends over 15 amino acids. Trimming took 3 bases from V and 5 from J; bases not matched to a gene: 10. Looked up from germline, CDR1 is SGHRS and CDR2 is YFSETQ.

DNA of the CDR3: TGTGCTAGTGGTTCCGGACTACCCACAGATACGCAGTATTTT. Translated, it gives CASGSGLPTDTQYF. V gene TRBV12-5 combines with J gene TRBJ2-3, with D possibly being TRBD2 (6 bases). Trimming took 4 bases from V and 2 from J, leaving 10 bases between them. From germline, CDR1 is LGHNT and CDR2 FRNRAP. CDR3 length: 14 residues.

CDR3: CASRRTGGFPYEQYF. The CDR3 DNA is TGCGCCAGCAGGAGGACAGGGGGTTTCCCCTACGAGCAGTACTTC. The chain links TRBV5-1 to TRBJ2-7, with TRBD1 matching 10 bases. CDR3 size: 15 residues. The trim removed 5 bases at V and 2 bases at J, leaving 7 bases unmatched. CDR1 and CDR2 from the germline V gene are SGHRS and YFSETQ.

CDR3 coding DNA: TGTGCCAGCAGTGACACCGCCCAAGAGACCCAGTACTTC. Amino acid sequence: CASSDTAQETQYF. The chain combines TRBV25-1 with TRBJ2-5; D unresolved. V gave up 3 bases and J gave up 1 base, with 6 bases separating them. CDR1 MGHDK and CDR2 SYGVNS come from the germline V gene. The CDR3 covers 13 residues.

CDR3 sequence: CASSTISAGVTEAFF. The CDR3 nucleotides read TGTGCCAGCAGTACGATCTCGGCCGGGGTGACTGAAGCTTTCTTT. The V and J genes are TRBV12-3 or TRBV12-4 and TRBJ1-1; unclear D gene. The CDR3 loop spans 15 amino acids. Trimming shortened V by 5 bases and J by 5 bases, and 18 bases separated the two germline ends.

This clonotype was seen a few times. The CDR3 DNA is TGCGCCAGCAGCCCCAGACTAGCAGATACGCAGTATTTT. Translation gives CASSPRLADTQYF. The chain combines TRBV4-1 with TRBJ2-3; weak D call: TRBD2 (6 bases). V lost 4 bases and J lost 4, with 9 bases in between. The CDR3 length is 13 residues. Per the germline V gene, CDR1 is MGHRA and CDR2 is YSYEKL.

The chain carries TRBV6-6 and TRBJ2-7, with TRBD2 as a possible D gene (5 bases). Germline V lookup: CDR1 MNHNY, CDR2 SVGAGI (reference sequence). Trimming stripped 5 bases from V and 7 bases from J, with 9 bases between. This CDR3 has 11 amino acids. CDR3 loop: CASSDPGEQYF. The CDR3 DNA reads as TGTGCCAGCAGTGACCCGGGGGAGCAGTACTTC.

The chain recombines TRBV18 with TRBJ2-3; possibly TRBD1 or TRBD2 for D (5 bases each). The CDR3 extends over 17 amino acids. V was pared by 0 bases and J by 1 base, with 14 bases between. Germline CDR1 reads KGHSH; CDR2 reads LQKENI. The CDR3 DNA is TGTGCCAGCTCACCACCCCGGGGTCAGGGACGCACAGATACGCAGTATTTT. Translation gives CASSPPRGQGRTDTQYF.

J is TRBJ2-7 and V is TRBV12-3 or TRBV12-4; 9 positions agree with TRBD2. CDR3 length: 16 residues. Germline trimming cut 6 bases from V and 3 bases from J; bases unmatched to any gene: 12. CDR3: CASSRSMTSGLYEQYF. In DNA, the CDR3 is TGTGCCAGCAGCCGATCCATGACTAGCGGACTCTACGAGCAGTACTTC.

CDR3 sequence (DNA): TGTGCCAGCAGTTCGACCCCCCCTGAGACCCAGTACTTC. This translates into CASSSTPPETQYF. The genes are TRBV28 and TRBJ2-5; no firm D call. There are 13 residues in the CDR3. V was cut by 4 bases and J by 5 bases, with 11 bases left in between. Germline CDR1 and CDR2: MDHEN and SYDVKM.

CDR3 protein: CATSDPTGRNEQFF. The CDR3, as DNA: TGTGCCACCAGTGATCCCACGGGCCGGAATGAGCAGTTCTTC. The chain has TRBV24-1 and TRBJ2-1, with D uncertain. There are 14 residues in the CDR3. CDR1 KGHDR and CDR2 SFDVKD come from the germline V gene. The germline V and J ends were trimmed by 3 bases and 7 bases, with 12 bases remaining between them.

This clonotype was seen more than once but under ten times. This rearrangement joins TRBV18 to TRBJ2-7, with D maybe TRBD2 (6 bases). This CDR3 is 13 amino acids long. CDR1 and CDR2 from the germline V gene are KGHSH and LQKENI. Trimming pared 6 bases from V and 6 bases from J, leaving 15 bases between. The CDR3, as DNA: TGTGCCAGCTCCCCGCGGGAATCTGGCGAGCAGTACTTC. Translating gives CASSPRESGEQYF.

The sample holds a few counts of this clonotype. This sequence joins TRBV27 and TRBJ1-1; D remains unclear. Germline assignment: CDR1 MNHEY and CDR2 SMNVEV (reference sequence). The CDR3 has 13 residues. Between the trimmed V and J ends, which lost 8 bases and 0 bases, there was a span of 10 bases. The CDR3 DNA reads TGTGCCAGCCTTCAGGTGATGAACACTGAAGCTTTCTTT. As protein: CASLQVMNTEAFF.

In DNA, the CDR3 is TGTGCCAATAGACAGGGGAGCTCCTACAATGAGCAGTTCTTC. Protein: CANRQGSSYNEQFF. The J gene is TRBJ2-1, the V gene TRBV2; the match to TRBD1 covers 8 bases. Germline V lookup: CDR1 SNHLY, CDR2 FYNNEI. The junction had 5 bases not matched to a gene; V was cut back by 10 bases and J by 0 bases. The CDR3 is made up of 14 amino acids.

The CDR3 bases are TGCAGTGCTAAAACAGGGAACGAGCAGTACGTC. Protein product: CSAKTGNEQYV. V usage is TRBV20-1 and J usage is TRBJ2-7; D perhaps matches TRBD1 (6 bases). The CDR3 spans 11 residues. Germline values: CDR1 DFQATT, CDR2 SNEGSKA (reference sequence). The V end lost 4 bases, the J end lost 5 bases, and 9 bases lay between the germline ends.

This clonotype was found a few times. V usage is TRBV29-1 and J usage is TRBJ2-7; the match to TRBD1 covers 9 bases. The germline V gene encodes CDR1 SQVTM and CDR2 ANQGSEA. V dropped 6 bases and J dropped 0; count of bases not matched to a gene: 6. CDR3 length equals 14 residues. CDR3 bases: TGCAGCGTGTCCCGGGACAGGGTCTCCTACGAGCAGTACTTC. Translated, it gives CSVSRDRVSYEQYF.

The table lists this clonotype with many counts. J is TRBJ1-2 and V is TRBV20-1; D is perhaps TRBD1 (5 bases). V lost 5 bases and J 7 bases, leaving 11 bases between the germline ends. The CDR3 runs to 11 residues. Germline-derived CDR1 and CDR2 are DFQATT and SNEGSKA (reference sequence). The CDR3 is CSALAGGGYTF. CDR3 coding DNA: TGCAGTGCTCTGGCGGGGGGTGGCTACACCTTC.

The gene calls are TRBV5-1 and TRBJ2-1; TRBD2 matches at 7 bases. Germline V gene data show CDR1 as SGHRS and CDR2 as YFSETQ. V lost 0 bases, J lost 10 bases, and 7 bases stayed unmatched. The CDR3 consists of 14 residues. This CDR3 is CASSLGRLAGEQFF. In nucleotides, the CDR3 is TGCGCCAGCAGCTTGGGCCGACTAGCAGGGGAGCAGTTCTTC. The entire variable domain, with the rest obtained from reference TRBV5-1 and TRBJ2-1, is as follows: KAGVTQTPRYLIKTRGQQVTLSCSPISGHRSVSWYQQTPGQGLQFLFEYFSETQRNKGNFPGRFSGRQFSNSRSEMNVSTLELGDSALYLCASSLGRLAGEQFFGPGTRLTVL.

The chain employs TRBV12-3 or TRBV12-4 and TRBJ1-6; D call uncertain. The CDR3 extends over 12 amino acids. V was trimmed by 3 bases and J by 12 bases, leaving 9 bases between them. The CDR3 DNA reads as TGTGCCAGCAGTTTTTCGGGAATACCCCTCCACTTT. Amino acid sequence: CASSFSGIPLHF.

The chain employs TRBV3-1 and TRBJ2-7; D may be TRBD2 (6 bases). This CDR3 comprises 14 residues. Between the trimmed V and J ends, which lost 0 bases and 0 bases, there was a span of 6 bases. Germline values: CDR1 LGHDT, CDR2 YNNKEL (reference sequence). CDR3 protein: CASSQEEGSYEQYF. The DNA for the CDR3 is TGTGCCAGCAGCCAAGAGGAGGGCTCCTACGAGCAGTACTTC.

The sample holds a few counts of this clonotype. This chain joins TRBV12-3 or TRBV12-4 and TRBJ1-4; 10 bases are a match to TRBD1. The CDR3 spans 15 residues. The V and J ends lost 1 base and 8 bases, in that order; junction bases with no gene match: 4. The CDR3 DNA follows: TGTGCCAGCAGTTTAGACGGGACAGGGGACGAAAAACTGTTTTTT. Encoded protein: CASSLDGTGDEKLFF.